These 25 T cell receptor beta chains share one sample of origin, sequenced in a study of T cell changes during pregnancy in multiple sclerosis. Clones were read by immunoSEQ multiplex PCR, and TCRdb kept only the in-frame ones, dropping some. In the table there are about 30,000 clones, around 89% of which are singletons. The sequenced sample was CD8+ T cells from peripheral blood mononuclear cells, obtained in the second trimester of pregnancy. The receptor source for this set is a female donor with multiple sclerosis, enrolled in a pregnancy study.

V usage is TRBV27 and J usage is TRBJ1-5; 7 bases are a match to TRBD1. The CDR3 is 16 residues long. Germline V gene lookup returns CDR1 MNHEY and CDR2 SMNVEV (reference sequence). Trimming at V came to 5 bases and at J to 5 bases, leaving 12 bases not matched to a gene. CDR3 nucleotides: TGTGCCAGCAGTCCCTCAACAGGGGATTCTTATCAGCCCCAGCATTTT. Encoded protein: CASSPSTGDSYQPQHF.

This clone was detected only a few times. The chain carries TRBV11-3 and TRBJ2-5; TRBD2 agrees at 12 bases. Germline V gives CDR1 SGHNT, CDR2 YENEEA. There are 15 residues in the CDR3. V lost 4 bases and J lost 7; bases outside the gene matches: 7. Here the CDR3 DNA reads TGTGCCAGCAGCTCGAGGACTAGCGGGGAGAGGACCCAGTACTTC. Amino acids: CASSSRTSGERTQYF.

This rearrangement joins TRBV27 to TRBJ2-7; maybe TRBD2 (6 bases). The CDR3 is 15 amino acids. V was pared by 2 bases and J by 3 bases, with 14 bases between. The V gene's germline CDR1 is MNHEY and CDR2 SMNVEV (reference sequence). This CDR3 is CASSLAGTGDYEQYF. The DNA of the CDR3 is TGTGCCAGCAGTTTAGCCGGGACTGGGGACTACGAGCAGTACTTC.

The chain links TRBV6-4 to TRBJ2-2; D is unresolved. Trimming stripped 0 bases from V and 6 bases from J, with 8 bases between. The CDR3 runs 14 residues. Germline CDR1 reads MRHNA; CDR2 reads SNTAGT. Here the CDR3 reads CASSDSEDPGELFF. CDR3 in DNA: TGTGCCAGCAGTGACTCCGAGGATCCCGGGGAGCTGTTTTTT.

DNA for the CDR3: TGTGCCAGCAGTCCCGGGACAGGGTACTCCTACGAGCAGTACTTC. Residues: CASSPGTGYSYEQYF. The chain couples TRBV6-5 to TRBJ2-7, with 9 bases that match TRBD1. This CDR3 is 15 amino acids long. CDR1 and CDR2 from the germline V gene are MNHEY and SVGAGI. Trimming removed 5 bases from V and 0 bases from J; junction bases left unmatched: 5.

The chain's CDR3 is CASSLRPGATEAFF. As DNA, the CDR3 is TGTGCCAGCAGTTTACGCCCAGGGGCCACTGAAGCTTTCTTT. The chain is built from TRBV28 and TRBJ1-1, with D possibly being TRBD1 (6 bases). The germline V and J ends were trimmed by 2 bases and 4 bases, with 11 bases remaining between them. The CDR3 contains 14 residues. Germline CDR1 reads MDHEN; CDR2 reads SYDVKM.

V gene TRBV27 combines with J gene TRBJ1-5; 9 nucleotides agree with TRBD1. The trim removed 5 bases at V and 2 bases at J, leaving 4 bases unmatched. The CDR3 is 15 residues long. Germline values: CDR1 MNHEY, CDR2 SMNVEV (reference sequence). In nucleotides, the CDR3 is TGTGCCAGCAGTCCCCGGACAGGGGGCAATCAGCCCCAGCATTTT. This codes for CASSPRTGGNQPQHF.

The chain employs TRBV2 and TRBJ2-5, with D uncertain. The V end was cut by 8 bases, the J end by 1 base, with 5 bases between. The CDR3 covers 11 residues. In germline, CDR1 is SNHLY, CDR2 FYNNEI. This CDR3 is CASGGQETQYF. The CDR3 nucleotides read TGTGCCAGCGGCGGCCAAGAGACCCAGTACTTC.

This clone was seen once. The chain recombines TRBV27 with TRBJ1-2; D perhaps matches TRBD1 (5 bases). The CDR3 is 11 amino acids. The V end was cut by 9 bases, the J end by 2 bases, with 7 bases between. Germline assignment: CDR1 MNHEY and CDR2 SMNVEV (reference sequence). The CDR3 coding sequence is TGTGCCAGTACAGGAAACTATGGCTACACCTTC. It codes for CASTGNYGYTF.

The CDR3 nucleotides read TGTGCCAGCAGCCCGGGACAGGGATCCTACAATGAGCAGTTCTTC. Translation: CASSPGQGSYNEQFF. The chain carries TRBV7-9 and TRBJ2-1; 9 bases are shared with TRBD1. This CDR3 is built from 15 residues. Germline V gene data show CDR1 as SEHNR and CDR2 as FQNEAQ (reference sequence). Trimming removed 5 bases from V and 1 base from J; junction bases left unmatched: 3.

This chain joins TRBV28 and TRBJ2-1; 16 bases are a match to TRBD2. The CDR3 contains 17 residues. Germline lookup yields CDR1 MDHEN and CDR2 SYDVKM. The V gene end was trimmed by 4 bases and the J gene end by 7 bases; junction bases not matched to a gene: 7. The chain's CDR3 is CASSYGTSGRAANEQFF. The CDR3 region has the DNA TGTGCCAGCAGTTATGGGACTAGCGGGAGGGCCGCGAATGAGCAGTTCTTC.

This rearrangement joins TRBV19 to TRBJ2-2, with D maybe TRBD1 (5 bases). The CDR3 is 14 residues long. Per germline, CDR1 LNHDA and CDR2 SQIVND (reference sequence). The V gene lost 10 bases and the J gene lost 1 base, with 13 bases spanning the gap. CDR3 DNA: TGTGCCACCGACACCGACAGGAACACCGGGGAGCTGTTTTTT. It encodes CATDTDRNTGELFF.

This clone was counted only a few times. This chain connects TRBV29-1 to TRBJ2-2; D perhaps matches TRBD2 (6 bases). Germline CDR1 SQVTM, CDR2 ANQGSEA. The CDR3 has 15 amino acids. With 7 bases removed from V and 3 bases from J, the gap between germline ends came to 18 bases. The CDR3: CSAQQEGRDTGELFF. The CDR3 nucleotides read TGCAGCGCTCAACAGGAGGGGCGGGACACCGGGGAGCTGTTTTTT.

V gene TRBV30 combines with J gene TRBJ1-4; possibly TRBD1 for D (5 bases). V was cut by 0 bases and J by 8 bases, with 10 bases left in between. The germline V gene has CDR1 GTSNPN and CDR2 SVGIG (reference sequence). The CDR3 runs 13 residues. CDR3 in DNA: TGTGCCTGGAGTGTCAGGGCAGGAGAAAAACTGTTTTTT. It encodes CAWSVRAGEKLFF.

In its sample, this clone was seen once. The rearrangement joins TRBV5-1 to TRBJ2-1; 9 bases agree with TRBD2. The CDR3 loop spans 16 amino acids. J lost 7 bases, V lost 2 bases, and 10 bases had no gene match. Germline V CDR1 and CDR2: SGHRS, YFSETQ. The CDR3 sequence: CASSLFSGSGRNEQFF. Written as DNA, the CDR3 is TGCGCCAGCAGCTTATTTAGCGGGAGTGGGAGGAATGAGCAGTTCTTC.

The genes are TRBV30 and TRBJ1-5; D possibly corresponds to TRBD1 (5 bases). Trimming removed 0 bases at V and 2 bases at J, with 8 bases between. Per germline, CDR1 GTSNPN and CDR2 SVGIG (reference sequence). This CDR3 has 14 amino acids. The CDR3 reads CAWSVIGGNQPQHF. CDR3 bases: TGTGCCTGGAGTGTTATAGGGGGCAATCAGCCCCAGCATTTT. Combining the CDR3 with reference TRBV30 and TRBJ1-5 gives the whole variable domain SQTIHQWPATLVQPVGSPLSLECTVEGTSNPNLYWYRQAAGRGLQLLFYSVGIGQISSEVPQNLSASRPQDRQFILSSKKLLLSDSGFYLCAWSVIGGNQPQHFGDGTRLSIL.

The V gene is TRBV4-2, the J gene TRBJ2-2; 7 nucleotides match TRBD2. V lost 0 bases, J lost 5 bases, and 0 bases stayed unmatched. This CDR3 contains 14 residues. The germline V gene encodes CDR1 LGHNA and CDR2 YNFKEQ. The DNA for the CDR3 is TGTGCCAGCAGCCAAGAGGGGGGGACCGGGGAGCTGTTTTTT. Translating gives CASSQEGGTGELFF.

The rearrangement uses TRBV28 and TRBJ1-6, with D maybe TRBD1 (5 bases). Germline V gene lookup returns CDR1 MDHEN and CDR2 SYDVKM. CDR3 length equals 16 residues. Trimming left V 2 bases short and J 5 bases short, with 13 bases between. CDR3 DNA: TGTGCCAGCAGTTTAAGACAGCTAGTTAATAATTCACCCCTCCACTTT. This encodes CASSLRQLVNNSPLHF.

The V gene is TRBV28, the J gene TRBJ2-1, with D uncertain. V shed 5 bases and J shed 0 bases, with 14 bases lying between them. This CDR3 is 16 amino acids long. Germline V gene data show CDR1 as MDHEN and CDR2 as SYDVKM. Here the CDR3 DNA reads TGTGCCAGCAGTCCCGGTACGGGTTTCTCCTACAATGAGCAGTTCTTC. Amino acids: CASSPGTGFSYNEQFF.

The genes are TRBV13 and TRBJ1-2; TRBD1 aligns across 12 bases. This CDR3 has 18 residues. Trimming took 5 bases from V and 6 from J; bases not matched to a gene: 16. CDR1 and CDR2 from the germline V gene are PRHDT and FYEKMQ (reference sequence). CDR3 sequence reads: CASSATPGQGALSDGYTF. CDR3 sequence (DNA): TGTGCCAGCAGCGCAACCCCGGGACAGGGGGCCCTCTCCGATGGCTACACCTTC.

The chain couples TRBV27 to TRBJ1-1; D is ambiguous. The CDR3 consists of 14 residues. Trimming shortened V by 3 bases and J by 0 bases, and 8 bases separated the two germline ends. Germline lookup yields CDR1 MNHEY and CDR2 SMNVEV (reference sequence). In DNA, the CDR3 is TGTGCCAGCAGTTTCCGGGGTGTGAACACTGAAGCTTTCTTT. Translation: CASSFRGVNTEAFF.

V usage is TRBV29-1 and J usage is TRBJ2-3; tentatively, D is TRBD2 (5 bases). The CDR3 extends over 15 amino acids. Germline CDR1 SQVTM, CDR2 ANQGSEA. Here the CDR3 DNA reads TGCAGTGCCGCTCAGACTGGGAGTCTTCCAGATACGCAGTATTTT. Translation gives CSAAQTGSLPDTQYF.

The CDR3 coding sequence is TGTGCCAGCACCCGCCTTCAGGGCCTTGGGACTGAAGCTTTCTTT. Its protein product is CASTRLQGLGTEAFF. The chain is built from TRBV27 and TRBJ1-1, with a tentative D call TRBD1 (5 bases). The CDR3 loop spans 15 amino acids. Germline assignment: CDR1 MNHEY and CDR2 SMNVEV (reference sequence). Trimming removed 7 bases at V and 5 bases at J, with 20 bases between.

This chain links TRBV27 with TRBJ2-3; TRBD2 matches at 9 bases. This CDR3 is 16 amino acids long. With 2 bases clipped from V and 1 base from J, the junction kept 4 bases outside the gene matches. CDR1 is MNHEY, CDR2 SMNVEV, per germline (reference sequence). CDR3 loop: CASSLGLAGRTDTQYF. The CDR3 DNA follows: TGTGCCAGCAGTTTAGGGCTAGCGGGGCGCACAGATACGCAGTATTTT.

Here the CDR3 reads CASSLGPGSSAKNIQYF. CDR3 nucleotides: TGTGCCAGCAGTTTGGGTCCAGGGTCCTCAGCCAAAAACATTCAGTACTTC. The V and J genes are TRBV27 and TRBJ2-4; TRBD1 might be the D (5 bases). Trimming removed 3 bases from V and 0 bases from J, with 15 bases in between. Germline-derived CDR1 and CDR2 are MNHEY and SMNVEV (reference sequence). CDR3 length equals 17 residues.